This T cell receptor beta chain was observed in a study of beta chain features in type 1 diabetes. Germline V gene sequence: CDR1 MNHGY, CDR2 SAAAGT. There are 15 residues in the CDR3. Expressed TCRB transcripts were sequenced because the entire RNA isolate underwent reverse transcription. The repertoire was sequenced with immunoSEQ multiplex PCR; TCRdb's copy has only in-frame clones and lacks some. The sample lists about 160,000 clones; about a tenth were seen once. This clone was detected only a few times. The antigen remains undetermined. Study-level points and caveats: Researchers report that Type 1 diabetes patients had moderately but significantly shorter TCRB CDR3s across all four CD4+ subsets.

The rearrangement links TRBV6-8 to TRBJ2-5, with a possible D match to TRBD2 (7 bases). The J call could be wrong; TRBJ2-7 is a better fit for the DNA end. The sequencing sample was made of central memory CD4+ T cells from blood. This sequence was found in a man aged 30 to 39 with type 1 diabetes. The CDR3, as DNA: TGTGCCAGCAGTTACGCGGGCGGGGGCGTCTACGAGCAGTACTTC. Its translation: CASSYAGGGVYEQYF.